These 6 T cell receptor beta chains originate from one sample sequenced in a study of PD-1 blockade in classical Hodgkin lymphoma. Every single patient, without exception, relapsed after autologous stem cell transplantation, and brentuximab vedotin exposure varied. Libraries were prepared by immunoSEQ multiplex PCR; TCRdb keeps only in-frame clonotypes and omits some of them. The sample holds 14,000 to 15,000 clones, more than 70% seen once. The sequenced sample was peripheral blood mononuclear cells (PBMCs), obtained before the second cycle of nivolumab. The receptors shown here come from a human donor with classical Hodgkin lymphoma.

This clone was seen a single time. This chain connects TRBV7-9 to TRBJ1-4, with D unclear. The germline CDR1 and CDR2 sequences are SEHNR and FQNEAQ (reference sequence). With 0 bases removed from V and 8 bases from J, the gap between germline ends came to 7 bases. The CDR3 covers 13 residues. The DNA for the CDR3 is TGTGCCAGCAGCTTAGCCCACTGGGAAAAACTGTTTTTT. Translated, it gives CASSLAHWEKLFF.

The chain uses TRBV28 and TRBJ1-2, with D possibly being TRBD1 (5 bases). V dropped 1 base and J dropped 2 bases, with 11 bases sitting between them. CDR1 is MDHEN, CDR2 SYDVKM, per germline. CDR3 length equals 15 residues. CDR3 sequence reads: CASSLFSGGNYGYTF. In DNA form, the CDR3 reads TGTGCCAGCAGTTTATTTTCCGGGGGAAACTATGGCTACACCTTC.

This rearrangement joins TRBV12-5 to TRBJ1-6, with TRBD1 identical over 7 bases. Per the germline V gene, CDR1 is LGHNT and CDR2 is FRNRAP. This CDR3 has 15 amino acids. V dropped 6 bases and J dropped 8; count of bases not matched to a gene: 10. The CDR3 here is CASGRDSLAYSPLHF. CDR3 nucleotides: TGTGCTAGTGGCCGGGACAGTCTTGCCTATTCACCCCTCCACTTT.

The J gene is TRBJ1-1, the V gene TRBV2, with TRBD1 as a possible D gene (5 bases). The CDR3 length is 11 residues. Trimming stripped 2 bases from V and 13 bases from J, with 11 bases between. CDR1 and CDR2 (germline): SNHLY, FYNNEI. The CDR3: CASSERGEGFF. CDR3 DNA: TGTGCCAGCAGTGAAAGAGGGGAGGGTTTCTTT.

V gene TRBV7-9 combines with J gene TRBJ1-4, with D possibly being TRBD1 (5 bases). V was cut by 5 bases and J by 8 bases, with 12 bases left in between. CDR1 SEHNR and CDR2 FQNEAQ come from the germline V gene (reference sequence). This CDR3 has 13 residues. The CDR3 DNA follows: TGTGCCAGCAGCCCCCCGGGACGAGAAAAACTGTTTTTT. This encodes CASSPPGREKLFF.

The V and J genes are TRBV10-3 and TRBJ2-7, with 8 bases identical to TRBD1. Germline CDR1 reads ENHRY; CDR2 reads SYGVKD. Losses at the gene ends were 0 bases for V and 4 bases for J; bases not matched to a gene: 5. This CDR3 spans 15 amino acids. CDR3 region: CAISESGRGRYEQYF. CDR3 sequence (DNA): TGTGCCATCAGTGAGTCTGGCAGGGGGCGGTACGAGCAGTACTTC.